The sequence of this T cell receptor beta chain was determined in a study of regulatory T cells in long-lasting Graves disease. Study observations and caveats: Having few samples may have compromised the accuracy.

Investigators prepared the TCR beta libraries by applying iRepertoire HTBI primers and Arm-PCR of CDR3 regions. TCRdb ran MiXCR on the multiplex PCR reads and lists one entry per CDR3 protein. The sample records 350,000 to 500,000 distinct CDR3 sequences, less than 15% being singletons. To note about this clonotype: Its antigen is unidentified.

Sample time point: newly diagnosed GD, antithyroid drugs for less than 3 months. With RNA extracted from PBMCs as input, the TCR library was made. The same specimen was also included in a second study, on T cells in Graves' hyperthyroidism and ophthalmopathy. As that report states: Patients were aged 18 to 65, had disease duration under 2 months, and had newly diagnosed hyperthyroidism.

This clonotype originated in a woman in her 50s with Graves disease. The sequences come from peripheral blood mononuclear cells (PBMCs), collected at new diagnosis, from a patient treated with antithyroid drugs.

The CDR3, as DNA: TGTGCCAGTAGTTTCGGACTAGGAACTGAGCAGTTCTTC. This gives the protein CASSFGLGTEQFF. The chain carries TRBV19 and TRBJ2-1; 7 positions match TRBD2. The J segment lost 9 bases and the V segment lost 5 bases, leaving 7 bases of the junction unmatched. The V gene's germline CDR1 is LNHDA and CDR2 SQIVND (reference sequence). The CDR3 spans 13 residues.